The 27 T cell receptor beta chains listed next were all sequenced from one sample in a study of regulatory T cells in long-lasting Graves disease (dated by TCRdb to about 2021). The time point label corresponds to: persistent/refractory GD, antithyroid drugs over 5 years with positive TRAb. For both TCR sequencing and RNA sequencing, RNA was extracted from PBMCs in TRIzol. Library construction relied on multiplex PCR. Sequencing was carried out with an Illumina HiSeq 4000. To build TCR beta libraries, CDR3 regions were amplified by Arm-PCR using iRepertoire HTBI primers. The public reads were reanalyzed by TCRdb: fastp trimming at Q25, MiXCR alignment, in-frame beta chains only. Each record represents a unique CDR3 protein, reported with the most common genes and DNA among its rows. In all, the sample holds roughly 700,000 distinct CDR3 sequences, and about 30% of those were seen once. The ten most abundant clones make up roughly 41% of the sample.

The sample consisted of peripheral blood mononuclear cells (PBMCs), taken when the disease was refractory, from a patient treated with antithyroid drugs. These receptors were collected from a female donor with Graves disease.

In DNA form, the CDR3 reads TGCAGTGCTTCGACAGGACTCAATCAGCCCCAGCATTTT. It encodes CSASTGLNQPQHF. V usage is TRBV20-1 and J usage is TRBJ1-5, with D possibly matching TRBD1 (6 bases). Trimming cost V 5 bases and J 3 bases, with 11 bases left between them. The CDR3 has 13 residues. In germline, CDR1 is DFQATT, CDR2 SNEGSKA (reference sequence).

The chain uses TRBV18 and TRBJ1-2, with D uncertain. From germline, CDR1 is KGHSH and CDR2 LQKENI. The CDR3 sequence is 13 residues long. With 1 base removed from V and 8 bases from J, the gap between germline ends came to 11 bases. The CDR3 loop reads CASSPQDPYGYTF. The CDR3 DNA reads as TGTGCCAGCTCACCACAGGACCCTTACGGCTACACCTTC.

This chain joins TRBV20-1 and TRBJ1-5, with D unclear. From germline, CDR1 is DFQATT and CDR2 SNEGSKA (reference sequence). Deletions cut 3 bases from V and 2 bases from J, with 11 bases between. This CDR3 region has 14 residues. This chain's CDR3 is CSARIQEGNQPQHF. DNA of the CDR3: TGCAGTGCTAGGATCCAGGAGGGCAATCAGCCCCAGCATTTT.

This clonotype was seen more than once but under ten times. This rearrangement joins TRBV29-1 to TRBJ1-6; 8 bases match TRBD1. The germline V gene has CDR1 SQVTM and CDR2 ANQGSEA. Trimming took 7 bases from V and 8 from J; bases not matched to a gene: 10. CDR3 length equals 14 residues. CDR3 protein: CSASTGAIDSPLHF. As DNA, the CDR3 is TGCAGCGCTTCGACAGGGGCTATAGATTCACCCCTCCACTTT.

V and J are TRBV19 and TRBJ1-1, with 9 positions matching TRBD1. The CDR3 has 18 amino acids. The ends lost 6 bases at V and 3 bases at J; junction bases unmatched: 17. CDR1 is LNHDA and CDR2 is SQIVND in the germline V gene (reference sequence). For the CDR3, the DNA is TGTGCCAGTAGCTCAACGGGGACAGGGTTTCTTTTGGACACTGAAGCTTTCTTT. Translating gives CASSSTGTGFLLDTEAFF.

This chain joins TRBV3-1 and TRBJ1-2; D is ambiguous. Germline CDR1 is LGHDT and CDR2 is YNNKEL (reference sequence). The CDR3 runs 15 residues. V shed 7 bases and J shed 0 bases, with 15 bases lying between them. This CDR3 reads CASTPAWDSNYGYTF. The DNA of the CDR3 is TGTGCCAGCACCCCGGCTTGGGATTCTAACTATGGCTACACCTTC.

This clonotype is a singleton in its sample. The chain joins TRBV2 to TRBJ1-1, with D maybe TRBD1 (5 bases). Germline-derived CDR1 and CDR2 are SNHLY and FYNNEI. Trimming removed 6 bases at V and 4 bases at J, with 15 bases between. CDR3 length: 14 amino acids. CDR3 sequence: CASRSPGVGTEAFF. DNA of the CDR3: TGTGCCAGCAGGTCCCCGGGGGTAGGCACTGAAGCTTTCTTT.

In this sample, this clonotype turned up many times. V usage is TRBV2 and J usage is TRBJ1-2; D might be TRBD1 (5 bases). This CDR3 region has 14 residues. Trimming removed 6 bases from V and 0 bases from J, with 11 bases in between. The germline gives CDR1 SNHLY, CDR2 FYNNEI. This CDR3 is CASSGATSNYGYTF. DNA of the CDR3: TGTGCCAGCAGCGGGGCAACCTCTAACTATGGCTACACCTTC.

The chain has TRBV7-8 and TRBJ1-5, with 7 bases that match TRBD1. Germline lookup yields CDR1 SGHVS and CDR2 FQNEAQ. The CDR3 is 16 amino acids. The V segment lost 5 bases and the J segment 3 bases; nucleotides outside the gene matches: 10. The CDR3 DNA follows: TGTGCCAGCAGCCAATACAGGGGAAGACCCAATCAGCCCCAGCATTTT. Protein product: CASSQYRGRPNQPQHF. The full variable domain, its missing parts supplied by reference TRBV7-8 and TRBJ1-5, is GAGVSQSPRYKVAKRGQDVALRCDPISGHVSLFWYQQALGQGPEFLTYFQNEAQLDKSGLPSDRFFAERPEGSVSTLKIQRTQQEDSAVYLCASSQYRGRPNQPQHFGDGTRLSIL.

The rearrangement joins TRBV19 to TRBJ1-4; TRBD1 aligns across 8 bases. This CDR3 has 15 residues. The J segment lost 6 bases and the V segment lost 6 bases, leaving 9 bases of the junction unmatched. Germline V gives CDR1 LNHDA, CDR2 SQIVND (reference sequence). CDR3 sequence (DNA): TGTGCCAGTAGCCCAAAGGACAGGGCGTATGAAAAACTGTTTTTT. This sequence encodes CASSPKDRAYEKLFF.

CDR3 in DNA: TGTGCCACCAGCAGAGATCTGGGGGTAAGCACTGAAGCTTTCTTT. Protein sequence: CATSRDLGVSTEAFF. This chain links TRBV15 with TRBJ1-1; TRBD1 is a possible D gene (5 bases). CDR1 and CDR2 (germline): LNHNV, YYDKDF (reference sequence). V lost 0 bases and J 4 bases, leaving 12 bases between the germline ends. CDR3 length: 15 residues. The variable domain in full, completed from reference TRBV15 and TRBJ1-1, reads DAMVIQNPRYQVTQFGKPVTLSCSQTLNHNVMYWYQQKSSQAPKLLFHYYDKDFNNEADTPDNFQSRRPNTSFCFLDIRSPGLGDTAMYLCATSRDLGVSTEAFFGQGTRLTVV.

J is TRBJ1-3 and V is TRBV11-2; weak D call: TRBD1 (5 bases). The germline gives CDR1 SGHAT, CDR2 FQNNGV. Trimming cost V 3 bases and J 0 bases, with 12 bases left between them. CDR3 length equals 16 residues. The CDR3 DNA sequence: TGTGCCAGCAGCTTTCGGGACGGGGGCTCTGGAAACACCATATATTTT. Its protein is CASSFRDGGSGNTIYF.

The chain has TRBV20-1 and TRBJ2-5, with 15 bases aligning to TRBD2. CDR1 DFQATT and CDR2 SNEGSKA come from the germline V gene (reference sequence). CDR3 length: 17 amino acids. The trim removed 5 bases at V and 4 bases at J, leaving 11 bases unmatched. The CDR3: CSASLGLAGGAGETQYF. The CDR3 DNA is TGCAGTGCTTCCTTGGGACTAGCGGGAGGTGCGGGAGAGACCCAGTACTTC.

The chain is built from TRBV6-5 and TRBJ1-5; TRBD1 matches 7 bases. The germline gives CDR1 MNHEY, CDR2 SVGAGI. The J segment lost 3 bases and the V segment lost 2 bases, leaving 4 bases of the junction unmatched. CDR3 length: 15 amino acids. CDR3 sequence (DNA): TGTGCCAGCAGTTACGGAACAGGGGCCAATCAGCCCCAGCATTTT. Amino acid sequence: CASSYGTGANQPQHF.

The V call is TRBV5-1, the J call TRBJ2-7, with TRBD2 matching 7 bases. CDR1 and CDR2 (germline): SGHRS, YFSETQ. CDR3 size: 14 residues. V gave up 6 bases and J gave up 6 bases; unmatched junction bases: 12. CDR3 amino acids: CASKFGREPGEQYF. CDR3 DNA: TGCGCCAGCAAATTTGGGAGGGAACCTGGCGAGCAGTACTTC.

This clonotype was detected only a few times. The chain recombines TRBV6-2 or TRBV6-3 with TRBJ1-2; D might be TRBD1 (5 bases). The germline gives CDR1 MNHEY, CDR2 SVGEGT. The V end was cut by 2 bases, the J end by 4 bases, with 11 bases between. CDR3 length: 14 amino acids. The CDR3 spells CASSYRGRPYGYTF. The CDR3 bases are TGTGCCAGCAGTTACAGGGGTCGTCCCTATGGCTACACCTTC.

The rearrangement uses TRBV6-5 and TRBJ1-1; no reliable D call. V gave up 0 bases and J gave up 1 base, with 12 bases separating them. Germline V lookup: CDR1 MNHEY, CDR2 SVGAGI. The CDR3 runs 16 residues. CDR3 in amino acids: CASSYSISVANTEAFF. CDR3 in DNA: TGTGCCAGCAGTTACTCGATTTCGGTAGCGAACACTGAAGCTTTCTTT.

This clonotype was counted only a few times. The chain has TRBV9 and TRBJ2-7; TRBD2 agrees at 9 bases. This CDR3 has 15 amino acids. V lost 2 bases to trimming and J lost 4 bases; unmatched junction nucleotides: 7. Germline CDR1 SGDLS, CDR2 YYNGEE. The chain's CDR3 is CASSVASGNEYEQYF. The CDR3 DNA is TGTGCCAGCAGCGTTGCTAGCGGGAATGAGTACGAGCAGTACTTC.

This clonotype has only a few counts. The chain joins TRBV29-1 to TRBJ2-7; TRBD2 is a possible D gene (5 bases). The germline V gene encodes CDR1 SQVTM and CDR2 ANQGSEA. V lost 4 bases, J lost 5 bases, and 12 bases lay in between. The CDR3 contains 12 residues. CDR3: CSVAYEGHEQYF. The CDR3 nucleotides read TGCAGCGTTGCGTACGAGGGCCACGAGCAGTACTTC.

This clonotype was recorded a few times. The J gene is TRBJ1-1, the V gene TRBV6-1; D is perhaps TRBD1 (5 bases). V was clipped by 7 bases and J by 4 bases, with 28 bases between them. CDR1 and CDR2 (germline): MNHNS, SASEGT. The CDR3 length is 18 residues. The CDR3 coding sequence is TGTGCCAGCACCCAGGGTCTTGGCTATGATCCTCCATTCACTGAAGCTTTCTTT. As protein: CASTQGLGYDPPFTEAFF.

This clonotype has a count of ten or more. The chain carries TRBV28 and TRBJ1-2, with a weak D call TRBD1 (6 bases). The CDR3 totals 16 residues. The V gene lost 6 bases and the J gene lost 0 bases, with 17 bases spanning the gap. The V gene's germline CDR1 is MDHEN and CDR2 SYDVKM. CDR3 DNA sequence: TGTGCCAGCAGCCCCTTGACAGGTACCGCTAACTATGGCTACACCTTC. Protein product: CASSPLTGTANYGYTF.

This clonotype was observed many times. The rearrangement joins TRBV11-3 to TRBJ2-5; perhaps TRBD2 as D (6 bases). V lost 2 bases, J lost 5 bases, and 18 bases lay in between. Germline CDR1 and CDR2: SGHNT and YENEEA. There are 16 residues in the CDR3. For the CDR3, the DNA is TGTGCCAGCAGCTTATCGGCCCCGGGAGATCGGGAGACCCAGTACTTC. It is translated as CASSLSAPGDRETQYF.

The rearrangement joins TRBV20-1 to TRBJ1-2; tentatively, D is TRBD1 (5 bases). Germline loops: CDR1 DFQATT, CDR2 SNEGSKA (reference sequence). Trimming pared 0 bases from V and 4 bases from J, leaving 12 bases between. The CDR3 totals 14 residues. The CDR3 coding sequence is TGCAGTGCTAGAGATTCGGGAGGGGTCTATGGCTACACCTTC. It specifies CSARDSGGVYGYTF.

The chain is built from TRBV20-1 and TRBJ2-2; D gene unclear. In germline, CDR1 is DFQATT, CDR2 SNEGSKA (reference sequence). The germline V and J ends were trimmed by 4 bases and 3 bases, with 9 bases remaining between them. The CDR3 consists of 13 residues. The DNA of the CDR3 is TGCAGTGCTACCGCGCTAGACACCGGGGAGCTGTTTTTT. This sequence encodes CSATALDTGELFF.

The chain uses TRBV6-2 or TRBV6-3 and TRBJ2-7; D is undetermined. The CDR3 covers 13 residues. V was pared by 5 bases and J by 2 bases, with 10 bases between. The germline V gene encodes CDR1 MNHEY and CDR2 SVGEGT. The CDR3 sequence is CASSPTVPYEQYF. The CDR3, as DNA: TGTGCCAGCAGTCCCACAGTACCCTACGAGCAGTACTTC.

This clonotype was seen only a few times. The chain carries TRBV6-1 and TRBJ1-5; D is perhaps TRBD1 (5 bases). The germline gives CDR1 MNHNS, CDR2 SASEGT. The CDR3 is 13 amino acids. Trimming cost V 1 base and J 7 bases, with 8 bases left between them. The CDR3 coding sequence is TGTGCCAGCAGTGAAGGACAGTTACAGCCCCAGCATTTT. Translated, it gives CASSEGQLQPQHF.

The sample holds a few counts of this clonotype. The chain combines TRBV28 with TRBJ2-3; TRBD2 matches 13 bases. This CDR3 has 18 residues. Germline V lookup: CDR1 MDHEN, CDR2 SYDVKM. The junction had 13 bases not matched to a gene; V was cut back by 5 bases and J by 5 bases. The CDR3 here is CASSQTTGLAGMGDTQYF. CDR3 DNA sequence: TGTGCCAGCAGTCAGACAACGGGACTAGCGGGAATGGGAGATACGCAGTATTTT.